Shown below are 7 T cell receptor beta chains from a single sample sequenced in a study of blood T cell repertoires in COVID-19. Some clones are missing from TCRdb's copy, which holds only in-frame ones; the method was immunoSEQ multiplex PCR. The sample contains some 44,000 clones, 92% of which appear only once. Sample: peripheral blood. The source of these receptors is a man in his fifties or sixties with active COVID-19.

V and J are TRBV2 and TRBJ1-2; 12 positions match TRBD1. Losses at the gene ends were 1 base for V and 0 bases for J; bases not matched to a gene: 3. CDR1 and CDR2 from the germline V gene are SNHLY and FYNNEI. The CDR3 spans 17 residues. CDR3 region: CASSEVGQGAPNYGYTF. The CDR3 coding sequence is TGTGCCAGCAGTGAAGTGGGACAGGGGGCGCCTAACTATGGCTACACCTTC.

J is TRBJ1-6 and V is TRBV28; maybe TRBD1 (6 bases). Germline CDR1 and CDR2: MDHEN and SYDVKM. V was clipped by 2 bases and J by 5 bases, with 16 bases between them. The CDR3 has 17 residues. CDR3: CASSLRQQGSNNSPLHF. CDR3 nucleotides: TGTGCCAGCAGTTTAAGGCAGCAGGGGAGCAATAATTCACCCCTCCACTTT.

The chain links TRBV18 to TRBJ2-7; D is unclear. Trimming took 3 bases from V and 2 from J, leaving 14 bases between them. CDR3 size: 15 residues. Germline V gene data show CDR1 as KGHSH and CDR2 as LQKENI. The CDR3 region has the DNA TGTGCCAGCTCACCGCAAGAACATATTACCTACGAGCAGTACTTC. Protein sequence: CASSPQEHITYEQYF.

V gene TRBV7-8 combines with J gene TRBJ1-4; D is possibly TRBD1 (5 bases). The CDR3 has 16 residues. V was pared by 4 bases and J by 0 bases, with 12 bases between. The germline gives CDR1 SGHVS, CDR2 FQNEAQ. This CDR3 is CASSSRDSATNEKLFF. CDR3 in DNA: TGTGCCAGCAGCTCCAGAGACAGTGCAACTAATGAAAAACTGTTTTTT.

The chain employs TRBV6-5 and TRBJ1-1; no clear D. CDR1 MNHEY and CDR2 SVGAGI come from the germline V gene. Trimming took 7 bases from V and 2 from J, leaving 5 bases between them. The CDR3 covers 11 residues. CDR3 loop: CASTFNTEAFF. CDR3 nucleotides: TGTGCCAGCACCTTTAACACTGAAGCTTTCTTT.

The rearrangement links TRBV25-1 to TRBJ2-3; possibly TRBD1 for D (5 bases). V was pared by 1 base and J by 0 bases, with 8 bases between. The CDR3 runs 15 residues. Germline V gene sequence: CDR1 MGHDK, CDR2 SYGVNS. In DNA, the CDR3 is TGTGCCAGCAGTGAATCAGGGTATAGCACAGATACGCAGTATTTT. Amino acids: CASSESGYSTDTQYF.

The V and J genes are TRBV28 and TRBJ1-2; the D is unclear. This CDR3 comprises 11 residues. Germline loops: CDR1 MDHEN, CDR2 SYDVKM. With 3 bases removed from V and 7 bases from J, the gap between germline ends came to 6 bases. In DNA, the CDR3 is TGTGCCAGCAGTTTTGTCGGTGGCTACACCTTC. Translated, it gives CASSFVGGYTF.